Below, 20 T cell receptor beta chains from the same sample are listed, as sequenced in a study of control samples from healthy donors and cancer patients. The table came from immunoSEQ multiplex PCR; TCRdb's copy has only in-frame clones and leaves some out. The sample records some 130,000 clones, roughly 90% being singletons. Material: blood. These TCRs come from a woman aged 50 to 60 in good health.

This clone showed up just once. The chain is built from TRBV6-1 and TRBJ2-3, with D possibly TRBD2 on 5 matching bases. Germline CDR1 and CDR2: MNHNS and SASEGT. This CDR3 is built from 13 residues. V was trimmed by 2 bases and J by 5 bases, leaving 8 bases between them. DNA for the CDR3: TGTGCCAGCAGTGAAATTCGGGGAGATACGCAGTATTTT. Residues: CASSEIRGDTQYF.

This clone was seen only a few times. This chain uses TRBV29-1 with TRBJ1-3; D not certain. The ends were cut back, 8 bases at V and 4 bases at J, with 9 bases in the middle. The CDR3 has 11 amino acids. Germline assignment: CDR1 SQVTM and CDR2 ANQGSEA. CDR3 bases: TGCAGCATAGGACGGGGAAACACCATATATTTT. It translates to CSIGRGNTIYF.

The gene calls are TRBV2 and TRBJ2-3, with D unclear. CDR1 is SNHLY and CDR2 is FYNNEI in the germline V gene. Trimming took 9 bases from V and 6 from J, leaving 7 bases between them. The CDR3 contains 10 residues. Written as DNA, the CDR3 is TGTGCCAGTCCCGGGGATACGCAGTATTTT. It is translated as CASPGDTQYF.

J is TRBJ1-1 and V is TRBV6-5, with unresolved D. CDR1 and CDR2 (germline): MNHEY, SVGAGI. V was trimmed by 8 bases and J by 0 bases, leaving 10 bases between them. The CDR3 consists of 13 residues. CDR3 nucleotide sequence: TGTGCCAGCTCCGAGTTGATGAACACTGAAGCTTTCTTT. Protein product: CASSELMNTEAFF.

CDR3 residues: CATSDSGLAGADTGELFF. CDR3 nucleotides: TGTGCCACCAGTGATTCGGGACTAGCGGGGGCTGACACCGGGGAGCTGTTTTTT. The rearrangement links TRBV24-1 to TRBJ2-2; 14 bases map to TRBD2. The germline gives CDR1 KGHDR, CDR2 SFDVKD. Trimming removed 2 bases from V and 3 bases from J; junction bases left unmatched: 4. This CDR3 spans 18 amino acids.

The chain uses TRBV5-4 and TRBJ2-1; 16 positions agree with TRBD2. The CDR3 runs to 17 residues. V dropped 3 bases and J dropped 1; count of bases not matched to a gene: 1. The germline gives CDR1 SGHNT, CDR2 YYREEE (reference sequence). CDR3 DNA sequence: TGTGCCAGCAGCTCGGGACTAGCGGGAGGGTCCTACAATGAGCAGTTCTTC. Translating gives CASSSGLAGGSYNEQFF.

This sequence joins TRBV5-8 and TRBJ2-7; D is undetermined. The V gene's germline CDR1 is SGHTS and CDR2 YDEGEE. Trimming took off 1 base at V and 4 bases at J, with 3 bases between the two ends. The CDR3 is 11 residues long. Here the CDR3 DNA reads TGTGCCAGCAGCTTGAGGTACGAGCAGTACTTC. This translates into CASSLRYEQYF.

This clone showed up just a few times. The chain recombines TRBV16 with TRBJ1-6; 9 nucleotides align to TRBD1. In germline, CDR1 is KGHSY, CDR2 FQNENV. V was clipped by 1 base and J by 9 bases; unmatched bases: 4. The CDR3 loop spans 15 amino acids. The CDR3 nucleotides are TGTGCCAGCAGCCAATTCTCGACAGGGGGTTCACCCCTCCACTTT. It yields the protein CASSQFSTGGSPLHF. The entire variable domain, with the rest obtained from reference TRBV16 and TRBJ1-6, is as follows: GEEVAQTPKHLVRGEGQKAKLYCAPIKGHSYVFWYQQVLKNEFKFLISFQNENVFDETGMPKERFSAKCLPNSPCSLEIQATKLEDSAVYFCASSQFSTGGSPLHFGNGTRLTVT.

The chain combines TRBV5-5 with TRBJ2-7, with D perhaps matching TRBD2 (6 bases). Germline lookup yields CDR1 SGHKS and CDR2 YYEKEE (reference sequence). The CDR3 sequence is 16 residues long. Trimming shortened V by 4 bases and J by 0 bases, and 17 bases separated the two germline ends. The CDR3 region is CASSESGTRSSYEQYF. Here the CDR3 DNA reads TGTGCCAGCAGCGAGTCCGGGACTCGGAGCTCCTACGAGCAGTACTTC.

V usage is TRBV11-2 and J usage is TRBJ1-2, with D possibly TRBD1 on 6 matching bases. CDR1 and CDR2 (germline): SGHAT, FQNNGV. The length of the CDR3 is 14 residues. Trimming removed 5 bases from V and 7 bases from J, with 17 bases in between. CDR3 DNA: TGTGCCAGCAGCCCCAGCCCGGGGGCCAGTGGCTACACCTTC. Encoded protein: CASSPSPGASGYTF.

This clone was seen just once. V gene TRBV9 combines with J gene TRBJ1-4; TRBD1 matches 7 bases. The germline V gene has CDR1 SGDLS and CDR2 YYNGEE. V gave up 4 bases and J gave up 1 base; unmatched junction bases: 4. The CDR3 is made up of 15 amino acids. CDR3 sequence reads: CASSPRTGTNEKLFF. The CDR3 DNA reads as TGTGCCAGCAGCCCCAGGACAGGAACTAATGAAAAACTGTTTTTT.

The J gene is TRBJ2-2, the V gene TRBV20-1; D may be TRBD1 (6 bases). This CDR3 is built from 13 residues. The germline V gene has CDR1 DFQATT and CDR2 SNEGSKA (reference sequence). V was cut by 3 bases and J by 5 bases, with 10 bases left in between. The DNA of the CDR3 is TGCAGTGCTAGTCAGGGGAGTACCGGGGAGCTGTTTTTT. Translation: CSASQGSTGELFF.

This clone has only one observation. CDR3 loop: CATSDPLAGSTDTQYF. As DNA, the CDR3 is TGTGCCACCAGTGACCCCTTAGCGGGAAGCACAGATACGCAGTATTTT. The rearrangement joins TRBV24-1 to TRBJ2-3; 8 positions agree with TRBD2. CDR1 and CDR2 (germline): KGHDR, SFDVKD. Trimming took 4 bases from V and 0 from J; bases not matched to a gene: 5. This CDR3 is built from 16 residues.

The chain carries TRBV28 and TRBJ1-5; no firm D call. The CDR3 has 15 residues. The germline V gene has CDR1 MDHEN and CDR2 SYDVKM. V was clipped by 5 bases and J by 2 bases, with 13 bases between them. In DNA, the CDR3 is TGTGCCAGCAGTAAGGGTCTTATTCGCAATCAGCCCCAGCATTTT. This encodes CASSKGLIRNQPQHF. Complete variable domain (other parts from reference TRBV28 and TRBJ1-5): DVKVTQSSRYLVKRTGEKVFLECVQDMDHENMFWYRQDPGLGLRLIYFSYDVKMKEKGDIPEGYSVSREKKERFSLILESASTNQTSMYLCASSKGLIRNQPQHFGDGTRLSIL.

V usage is TRBV9 and J usage is TRBJ1-3; 7 positions match TRBD1. There are 15 residues in the CDR3. V shed 3 bases and J 4 bases; nucleotides not matched to a gene: 7. Germline-derived CDR1 and CDR2 are SGDLS and YYNGEE. The CDR3 DNA reads TGTGCCAGCAGCGGAAGGAGGGGGCCAGGAAACACCATATATTTT. Amino acids: CASSGRRGPGNTIYF.

The chain employs TRBV27 and TRBJ1-2, with D unclear. With 3 bases removed from V and 3 bases from J, the gap between germline ends came to 14 bases. The germline V gene has CDR1 MNHEY and CDR2 SMNVEV (reference sequence). The CDR3 spans 15 residues. The CDR3: CASSFSVKGYYGYTF. In nucleotides, the CDR3 is TGTGCCAGCAGTTTCAGTGTAAAGGGCTACTATGGCTACACCTTC.

This clone was seen once. The CDR3 loop is CASSLAQRGGNEQFF. The DNA of the CDR3 is TGTGCCAGCAGCTTAGCCCAGCGGGGGGGTAATGAGCAGTTCTTC. J is TRBJ2-1 and V is TRBV7-8, with 10 bases fitting TRBD2. Per the germline V gene, CDR1 is SGHVS and CDR2 is FQNEAQ. With V trimmed by 0 bases and J by 7 bases, 3 bases remained unmatched. The CDR3 consists of 15 residues.

The chain recombines TRBV11-2 with TRBJ2-5; maybe TRBD1 (6 bases). This CDR3 has 14 residues. CDR1 is SGHAT, CDR2 FQNNGV, per germline. Deletions cut 1 base from V and 2 bases from J, with 8 bases between. CDR3 region: CASSLGQAQETQYF. The DNA for the CDR3 is TGTGCCAGCAGCTTAGGACAGGCACAAGAGACCCAGTACTTC.

This clone was counted between two and nine times. V gene TRBV4-2 combines with J gene TRBJ2-7; the match to TRBD2 covers 7 bases. Germline V lookup: CDR1 LGHNA, CDR2 YNFKEQ. The CDR3 covers 13 residues. V trimming: 1 base; J trimming: 6 bases; junction bases outside the gene matches: 3. This CDR3 is CASSQAGGGEQYF. The CDR3 DNA reads as TGTGCCAGCAGCCAAGCGGGGGGAGGCGAGCAGTACTTC.

The chain carries TRBV5-1 and TRBJ2-3, with D hard to call. Trimming took off 1 base at V and 1 base at J, with 10 bases between the two ends. The CDR3 has 15 amino acids. Germline V gene data show CDR1 as SGHRS and CDR2 as YFSETQ. The CDR3 DNA is TGCGCCAGCAGCTTGTCTGACGGACGCACAGATACGCAGTATTTT. Residues: CASSLSDGRTDTQYF.